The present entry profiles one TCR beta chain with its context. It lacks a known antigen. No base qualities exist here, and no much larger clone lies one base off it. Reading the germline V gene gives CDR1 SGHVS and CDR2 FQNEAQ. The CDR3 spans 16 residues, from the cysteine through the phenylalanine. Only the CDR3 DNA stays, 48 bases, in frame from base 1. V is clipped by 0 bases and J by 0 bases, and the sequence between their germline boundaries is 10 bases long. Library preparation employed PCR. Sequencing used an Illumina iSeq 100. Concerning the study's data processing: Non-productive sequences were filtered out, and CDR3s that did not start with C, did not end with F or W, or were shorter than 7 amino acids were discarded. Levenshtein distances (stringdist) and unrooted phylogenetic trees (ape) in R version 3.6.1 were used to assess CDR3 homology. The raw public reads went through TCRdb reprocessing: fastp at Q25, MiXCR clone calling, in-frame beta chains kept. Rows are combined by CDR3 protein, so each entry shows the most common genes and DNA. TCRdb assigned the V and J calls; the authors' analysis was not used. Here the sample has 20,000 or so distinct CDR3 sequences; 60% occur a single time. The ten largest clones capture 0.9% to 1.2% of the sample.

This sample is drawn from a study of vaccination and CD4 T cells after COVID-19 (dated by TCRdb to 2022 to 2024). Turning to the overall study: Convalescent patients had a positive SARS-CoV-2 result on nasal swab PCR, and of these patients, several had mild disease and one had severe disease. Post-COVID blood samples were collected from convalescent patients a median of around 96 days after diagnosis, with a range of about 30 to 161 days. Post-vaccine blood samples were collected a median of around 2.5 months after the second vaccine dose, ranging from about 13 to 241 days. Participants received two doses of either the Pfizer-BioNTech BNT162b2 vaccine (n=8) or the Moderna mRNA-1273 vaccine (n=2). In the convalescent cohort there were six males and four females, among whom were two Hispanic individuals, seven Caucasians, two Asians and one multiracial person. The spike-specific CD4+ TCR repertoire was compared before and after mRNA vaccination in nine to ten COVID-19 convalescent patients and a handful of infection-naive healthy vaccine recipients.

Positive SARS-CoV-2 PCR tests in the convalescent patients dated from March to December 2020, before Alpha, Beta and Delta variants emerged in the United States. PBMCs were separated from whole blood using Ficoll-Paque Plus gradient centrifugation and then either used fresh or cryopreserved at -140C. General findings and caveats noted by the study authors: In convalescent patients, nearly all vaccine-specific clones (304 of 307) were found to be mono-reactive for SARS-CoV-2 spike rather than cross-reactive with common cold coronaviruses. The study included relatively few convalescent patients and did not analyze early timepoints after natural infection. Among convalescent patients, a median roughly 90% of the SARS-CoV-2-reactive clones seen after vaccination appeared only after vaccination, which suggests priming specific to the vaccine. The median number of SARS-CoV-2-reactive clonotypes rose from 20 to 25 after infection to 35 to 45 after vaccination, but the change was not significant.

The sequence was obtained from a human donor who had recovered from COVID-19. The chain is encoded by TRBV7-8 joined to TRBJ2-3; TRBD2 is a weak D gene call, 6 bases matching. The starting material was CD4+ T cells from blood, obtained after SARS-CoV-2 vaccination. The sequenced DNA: TGTGCCAGCAGCTTAGCGGGCGGGACTAGCACAGATACGCAGTATTTT. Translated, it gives CASSLAGGTSTDTQYF.